This TCR beta chain was captured by sequencing in a study of blood T cell repertoires in COVID-19. This CDR3 contains 17 residues. Germline CDR1 is KGHSH and CDR2 is LQKENI. Between the trimmed V and J ends, which lost 2 bases and 0 bases, there was a span of 15 bases. TCRdb keeps only in-frame clones here, not all; method: immunoSEQ multiplex PCR. Of over 110,000 clones in the sample, approximately 79% are singletons; the top ten hold approximately 3.5%. V and J are TRBV18 and TRBJ2-3, with no clear D. Sequenced input: peripheral blood. The source of this sequence is a man in his sixties with acute or convalescent COVID-19. CDR3 sequence reads: CASSPGRLGSSTDTQYF. The CDR3 DNA reads TGTGCCAGCTCACCAGGTCGGTTGGGCTCTAGCACAGATACGCAGTATTTT.